This T cell receptor beta chain was captured by sequencing in a study of blood T cell repertoires in COVID-19. About the research overall: Researchers got acute and convalescent COVID-19 samples from the United States, Italy and Spain. PBMCs, B-cell-depleted T cells, or T cells provided the cDNA or gDNA that made up the material.

In the source study's methods: Reference gene primers were amplified, and this amplification served to estimate nucleated cell counts. Here immunoSEQ multiplex PCR was the method, and the copy in TCRdb shows in-frame clones only, minus some. V and J calls and clone size are those listed in that table; D and trimming were worked out from the DNA. The repertoire holds roughly 86,000 clones, with about four fifths as singletons. The CDR3 sequence is 14 residues long. Between the trimmed V and J ends, which lost 2 bases and 2 bases, there was a span of 12 bases. The germline V gene has CDR1 SQVTM and CDR2 ANQGSEA.

This TCR derives from a woman in her 70s with acute or convalescent COVID-19. This sequence joins TRBV29-1 and TRBJ2-5, with D maybe TRBD1 (7 bases). Sequencing used peripheral blood. The CDR3 sequence is CSVETPGGQETQYF. The DNA of the CDR3 is TGCAGCGTTGAAACGCCAGGGGGGCAAGAGACCCAGTACTTC.